The next 28 T cell receptor beta chains were all read from a single sample in a study of blood T cell repertoires in COVID-19. The assay was immunoSEQ multiplex PCR, and TCRdb's table has in-frame clones only and misses some. This sample has 450,000 or so clones, with 75% to 90% found just once. The material sequenced was peripheral blood. These receptors were collected from a man younger than 30 with COVID-19, enrolled during active disease.

This clone occurred once. This chain uses TRBV20-1 with TRBJ2-7; 8 positions match TRBD2. CDR1 DFQATT and CDR2 SNEGSKA come from the germline V gene (reference sequence). This CDR3 has 14 residues. With V trimmed by 3 bases and J by 1 base, 5 bases remained unmatched. CDR3 loop: CSASFRGRSYEQYF. As DNA, the CDR3 is TGCAGTGCTAGTTTCCGCGGGAGGTCCTACGAGCAGTACTTC.

This chain's CDR3 is CADEDEGSNFDGYTF. DNA of the CDR3: TGTGCCGATGAGGACGAGGGTTCAAACTTTGATGGCTACACCTTC. V usage is TRBV7-9 and J usage is TRBJ1-2; D is unresolved. The germline V gene has CDR1 SEHNR and CDR2 FQNEAQ (reference sequence). V lost 11 bases to trimming and J lost 6 bases, with 25 bases between them. This CDR3 comprises 15 residues.

In DNA form, the CDR3 reads TGTGCCAGCAGCGAGCTCGGGGGGGTAGTGGAGGCCCAGTACTTC. It specifies CASSELGGVVEAQYF. The chain has TRBV9 and TRBJ2-5; TRBD2 matches 8 bases. Germline-derived CDR1 and CDR2 are SGDLS and YYNGEE. The CDR3 consists of 15 residues. J was trimmed by 9 bases and V by 3 bases; bases with no gene match: 13.

Comment on this clone: The identical CDR3 is also encoded by other nucleotide sequences in the sample. This chain joins TRBV29-1 and TRBJ2-5; 7 nucleotides line up with TRBD1. With 6 bases clipped from V and 1 base from J, the junction kept 5 bases outside the gene matches. Germline CDR1 reads SQVTM; CDR2 reads ANQGSEA. The CDR3 is made up of 13 amino acids. Here the CDR3 reads CSVARQGQETQYF. DNA for the CDR3: TGCAGCGTCGCTCGACAGGGCCAAGAGACCCAGTACTTC.

This rearrangement joins TRBV4-1 to TRBJ2-1, with 9 bases lining up with TRBD2. The germline CDR1 and CDR2 sequences are MGHRA and YSYEKL. The ends lost 0 bases at V and 6 bases at J; junction bases unmatched: 6. The CDR3 runs 16 residues. The CDR3 nucleotides read TGCGCCAGCAGCCAAGAGGGGACTAGCCTTTTCAATGAGCAGTTCTTC. Protein: CASSQEGTSLFNEQFF.

The chain couples TRBV19 to TRBJ1-5; D gene uncertain. Per germline, CDR1 LNHDA and CDR2 SQIVND (reference sequence). This CDR3 spans 15 amino acids. V was trimmed by 4 bases and J by 2 bases, leaving 12 bases between them. This CDR3 is CASSRSAGRNQPQHF. Written as DNA, the CDR3 is TGTGCCAGTAGTAGGAGCGCGGGCCGCAATCAGCCCCAGCATTTT.

The count of this clone is one. The chain joins TRBV7-9 to TRBJ1-4; perhaps TRBD1 as D (5 bases). This CDR3 comprises 14 residues. The V and J ends lost 8 bases and 5 bases respectively, with 15 bases between them. CDR1 and CDR2 (germline): SEHNR, FQNEAQ (reference sequence). This chain's CDR3 is CASQPGTNNEKLFF. In DNA form, the CDR3 reads TGTGCCAGCCAGCCAGGGACTAACAATGAAAAACTGTTTTTT.

The gene calls are TRBV5-6 and TRBJ2-1; no firm D call. From germline, CDR1 is SGHDT and CDR2 YYEEEE. Between the trimmed V and J ends, which lost 3 bases and 10 bases, there was a span of 14 bases. This CDR3 spans 13 amino acids. The CDR3 here is CASSWRQAGEQFF. The CDR3 DNA reads as TGTGCCAGCAGCTGGCGCCAGGCCGGCGAGCAGTTCTTC.

The genes are TRBV29-1 and TRBJ2-1; D call uncertain. The CDR3 has 15 residues. Germline CDR1 is SQVTM and CDR2 is ANQGSEA. The V end was cut by 0 bases, the J end by 0 bases, with 9 bases between. Written as DNA, the CDR3 is TGCAGCGTTGAAGATAGGAGAAGCTCCTACAATGAGCAGTTCTTC. This encodes CSVEDRRSSYNEQFF.

The chain is built from TRBV15 and TRBJ1-3; D call uncertain. The germline CDR1 and CDR2 sequences are LNHNV and YYDKDF (reference sequence). This CDR3 is 16 amino acids long. V was cut by 0 bases and J by 0 bases, with 9 bases left in between. The CDR3 sequence is CATSRDPGSSGNTIYF. The CDR3 nucleotides are TGTGCCACCAGCAGAGATCCCGGGTCCTCTGGAAACACCATATATTTT.

This chain uses TRBV7-9 with TRBJ2-7; 12 nucleotides align to TRBD1. Trimming cost V 7 bases and J 5 bases; bases outside gene matches: 9. The CDR3 is 15 residues long. CDR1 and CDR2 from the germline V gene are SEHNR and FQNEAQ (reference sequence). The CDR3, as DNA: TGTGCCAGCACCGACCGGGACAGGGGGCCCCACGAGCAGTACTTC. It codes for CASTDRDRGPHEQYF.

The gene calls are TRBV2 and TRBJ1-6; D unresolved. Germline assignment: CDR1 SNHLY and CDR2 FYNNEI. The CDR3 sequence is 14 residues long. The V end lost 2 bases, the J end lost 4 bases, and 6 bases lay between the germline ends. The CDR3 loop is CASSEWRYNSPLHF. The CDR3 region has the DNA TGTGCCAGCAGTGAATGGCGGTATAATTCACCCCTCCACTTT.

The chain joins TRBV15 to TRBJ1-3, with D possibly TRBD1 on 6 matching bases. The V gene lost 2 bases and the J gene lost 4 bases, with 18 bases spanning the gap. This CDR3 has 17 residues. Germline V gene lookup returns CDR1 LNHNV and CDR2 YYDKDF (reference sequence). The CDR3 DNA is TGTGCCACCAGCAGAAGGGGGGGACGAGGCTACGGAAACACCATATATTTT. Its translation: CATSRRGGRGYGNTIYF. Looking up the rest from reference TRBV15 and TRBJ1-3 gives the full variable domain: DAMVIQNPRYQVTQFGKPVTLSCSQTLNHNVMYWYQQKSSQAPKLLFHYYDKDFNNEADTPDNFQSRRPNTSFCFLDIRSPGLGDTAMYLCATSRRGGRGYGNTIYFGEGSWLTVV.

The chain links TRBV25-1 to TRBJ2-4, with D possibly being TRBD1 (7 bases). Trimming shortened V by 3 bases and J by 3 bases, and 15 bases separated the two germline ends. The CDR3 contains 16 residues. The germline gives CDR1 MGHDK, CDR2 SYGVNS. The chain's CDR3 is CASSDQHRGGKNIQYF. DNA of the CDR3: TGTGCCAGCAGTGACCAACACAGGGGAGGCAAAAACATTCAGTACTTC.

The chain recombines TRBV19 with TRBJ2-7; D perhaps matches TRBD1 (5 bases). From germline, CDR1 is LNHDA and CDR2 SQIVND (reference sequence). Trimming pared 6 bases from V and 0 bases from J, leaving 12 bases between. The CDR3 has 14 residues. CDR3 nucleotides: TGTGCCAGTAGGTCGGACACCAGCTCCTACGAGCAGTACTTC. Its protein product is CASRSDTSSYEQYF.

The chain combines TRBV5-6 with TRBJ2-7; unclear D gene. Germline V gene lookup returns CDR1 SGHDT and CDR2 YYEEEE. CDR3 size: 11 residues. V lost 7 bases to trimming and J lost 3 bases, with 8 bases between them. The CDR3 protein is CASGSFYEQYF. The CDR3 DNA is TGTGCCAGCGGCAGTTTCTACGAGCAGTACTTC.

The chain carries TRBV29-1 and TRBJ2-1; D gene ambiguous. The V gene's germline CDR1 is SQVTM and CDR2 ANQGSEA. The CDR3 consists of 13 residues. V was cut by 7 bases and J by 3 bases, with 13 bases left in between. The CDR3 DNA reads TGCAGCGCCGCGGCCAATCTCTACAATGAGCAGTTCTTC. It translates to CSAAANLYNEQFF.

The chain links TRBV27 to TRBJ2-3; 12 positions match TRBD2. Germline V gene sequence: CDR1 MNHEY, CDR2 SMNVEV (reference sequence). This CDR3 contains 18 residues. The V gene end was trimmed by 5 bases and the J gene end by 6 bases; junction bases not matched to a gene: 15. The CDR3 loop reads CASSHRPPSGRAYDTQYF. CDR3 coding DNA: TGTGCCAGCAGTCACCGCCCTCCTAGCGGGAGGGCCTATGATACGCAGTATTTT.

The chain has TRBV6-1 and TRBJ1-2, with 9 bases that match TRBD1. The CDR3 runs 15 residues. V dropped 1 base and J dropped 8; count of bases not matched to a gene: 8. Germline V gives CDR1 MNHNS, CDR2 SASEGT. CDR3 in DNA: TGTGCCAGCAGTGAAGGGGGACAGGGCTTCTGGGGCTACACCTTC. Amino acid sequence: CASSEGGQGFWGYTF.

V is TRBV6-5 and J is TRBJ2-2, with D possibly matching TRBD2 (6 bases). Germline assignment: CDR1 MNHEY and CDR2 SVGAGI. Trimming removed 0 bases from V and 4 bases from J, with 12 bases in between. This CDR3 spans 16 amino acids. The CDR3 sequence: CASSYSTRGSTGELFF. DNA for the CDR3: TGTGCCAGCAGTTACTCGACACGGGGGAGCACCGGGGAGCTGTTTTTT.

The V gene is TRBV24-1, the J gene TRBJ2-5, with D perhaps matching TRBD1 (5 bases). V dropped 3 bases and J dropped 6 bases, with 16 bases sitting between them. CDR3 length: 15 residues. The germline gives CDR1 KGHDR, CDR2 SFDVKD. The CDR3 sequence is CATSDVTGVEKTQYF. Written as DNA, the CDR3 is TGTGCCACCAGTGATGTAACAGGAGTCGAAAAGACCCAGTACTTC.

The chain joins TRBV7-2 to TRBJ2-7, with D maybe TRBD2 (5 bases). Germline CDR1 and CDR2: SGHTA and FQGNSA. The CDR3 spans 13 residues. V lost 6 bases and J lost 5, with 14 bases in between. The CDR3 reads CASSYRAGDEQYF. The CDR3, as DNA: TGTGCCAGCAGTTATAGGGCGGGCGACGAGCAGTACTTC.

The J gene is TRBJ2-6, the V gene TRBV18; a possible D gene is TRBD1 (5 bases). V was cut by 1 base and J by 2 bases, with 18 bases left in between. Germline V CDR1 and CDR2: KGHSH, LQKENI. This CDR3 has 19 amino acids. CDR3 in amino acids: CASSPLVLGQGTGANVLTF. CDR3 DNA sequence: TGTGCCAGCTCACCACTCGTGTTAGGTCAGGGAACTGGGGCCAACGTCCTGACTTTC.

With respect to this clone: A far larger clone is one base from this, pointing to a likely read error. The chain has TRBV12-3 or TRBV12-4 and TRBJ2-3; D unresolved. The CDR3 loop spans 12 amino acids. Trimming pared 6 bases from V and 2 bases from J, leaving 6 bases between. In nucleotides, the CDR3 is TGTGCCAGCAGGTCCCTCACAGATACGCAGTATTTT. This encodes CASRSLTDTQYF.

This chain's CDR3 is CASSPGLAGSYEQYF. The CDR3, as DNA: TGTGCCAGCTCACCGGGACTAGCGGGCTCCTACGAGCAGTACTTC. The chain is built from TRBV18 and TRBJ2-7; 12 nucleotides agree with TRBD2. V was pared by 3 bases and J by 0 bases, with 0 bases of the junction left unmatched. Germline lookup yields CDR1 KGHSH and CDR2 LQKENI. This CDR3 is 15 amino acids long.

The CDR3 is CASSHPHLSGTNEKLFF. CDR3 DNA sequence: TGCGCCAGCAGCCACCCCCACCTTTCGGGAACTAATGAAAAACTGTTTTTT. The V gene is TRBV4-1, the J gene TRBJ1-4; D call uncertain. CDR1 is MGHRA and CDR2 is YSYEKL in the germline V gene. The V gene lost 3 bases and the J gene lost 1 base, with 15 bases spanning the gap. The CDR3 sequence is 17 residues long.

This chain's CDR3 is CASSFSDGSGSYEQYF. The CDR3 nucleotides are TGTGCCAGCAGCTTCTCGGACGGATCCGGGAGTTACGAGCAGTACTTC. J is TRBJ2-7 and V is TRBV7-9, with D perhaps matching TRBD2 (6 bases). The CDR3 spans 16 residues. Germline values: CDR1 SEHNR, CDR2 FQNEAQ (reference sequence). The V and J ends lost 3 bases and 4 bases respectively, with 19 bases between them.

The gene calls are TRBV11-1 and TRBJ2-3; D is possibly TRBD1 (6 bases). Germline lookup yields CDR1 SGHAT and CDR2 FQDESV (reference sequence). V was pared by 2 bases and J by 5 bases, with 11 bases between. The CDR3 has 14 amino acids. CDR3 region: CASSLPEGVDTQYF. The CDR3 nucleotides read TGTGCCAGCAGCTTACCCGAGGGGGTAGATACGCAGTATTTT.